This T cell receptor beta chain was recovered during a study of T-cell memory formation after mild COVID-19. This clonotype has ten or more counts. TCRdb fed the 5' RACE reads into MiXCR, producing one record per CDR3 protein. The sample has roughly 280,000 distinct CDR3 sequences; roughly 17% are singletons. J gave up 6 bases and V 6 bases, and 12 bases lay outside the gene matches. The CDR3 sequence is 16 residues long. This clonotype was obtained from a man between 18 and 29 years old who had mild COVID-19 (a few samples of this study predate the infection). Cell type and time point are not known. The specimen sequenced was PBMCs or a T cell subset sorted from them (not recorded which). The chain is built from TRBV12-3 or TRBV12-4 and TRBJ2-1, with 9 positions matching TRBD1. This CDR3 is CASSSTGGWVRNEQFF. In DNA form, the CDR3 reads TGTGCCAGCAGCTCGACAGGGGGTTGGGTACGCAATGAGCAGTTCTTC.